The 13 T cell receptor beta chains listed next were all sequenced from one sample in a study of T cell changes during pregnancy in multiple sclerosis. Libraries were prepared by immunoSEQ multiplex PCR; TCRdb keeps only in-frame clonotypes and omits some of them. Counted here are 35,000 to 55,000 clones, 85% to 95% occurring once; the ten biggest clones make up 1% to 1.5%. Sequencing was performed on peripheral blood. These receptors were taken from a female donor with multiple sclerosis, enrolled in a pregnancy study.

The V call is TRBV4-1, the J call TRBJ1-1; 7 bases map to TRBD1. CDR1 MGHRA and CDR2 YSYEKL come from the germline V gene. V was pared by 3 bases and J by 3 bases, with 13 bases of the junction left unmatched. CDR3 length: 17 residues. The CDR3 sequence: CASSHLLGQVIDTEAFF. CDR3 coding DNA: TGCGCCAGCAGCCACCTCCTCGGACAGGTAATTGACACTGAAGCTTTCTTT.

This sequence joins TRBV5-5 and TRBJ2-2; D may be TRBD2 (6 bases). This CDR3 spans 13 amino acids. Germline loops: CDR1 SGHKS, CDR2 YYEKEE (reference sequence). V was clipped by 4 bases and J by 9 bases, with 13 bases between them. The CDR3 protein is CASSLLGGRELFF. In DNA form, the CDR3 reads TGTGCCAGCAGCCTGCTCGGGGGAAGGGAGCTGTTTTTT.

This sequence joins TRBV29-1 and TRBJ2-3; TRBD2 agrees at 8 bases. Unmatched junction bases numbered 8, after V lost 4 bases and J lost 5 bases. The V gene's germline CDR1 is SQVTM and CDR2 ANQGSEA. This CDR3 is 14 amino acids long. The CDR3 DNA follows: TGCAGCGTTGGAGGGGGACTAGACGGAGATACGCAGTATTTT. Translated: CSVGGGLDGDTQYF.

This rearrangement joins TRBV11-3 to TRBJ2-1; D may correspond to TRBD1 or TRBD2 (5 bases each). Germline V gene data show CDR1 as SGHNT and CDR2 as YENEEA. Trimming removed 1 base from V and 8 bases from J, with 9 bases in between. The CDR3 consists of 13 residues. Here the CDR3 DNA reads TGTGCCAGCAGCTTAGGAAAGGGACATGAGCAGTTCTTC. Its translation: CASSLGKGHEQFF.

The genes are TRBV10-3 and TRBJ2-7; tentative D call: TRBD2 (6 bases). Germline V gene lookup returns CDR1 ENHRY and CDR2 SYGVKD. V gave up 5 bases and J gave up 5 bases, with 19 bases separating them. The CDR3 runs to 15 residues. CDR3 bases: TGTGCCATCAGTCTCGGGGGTTCGGTGTTCGACGAGCAGTACTTC. Protein product: CAISLGGSVFDEQYF.

The chain carries TRBV29-1 and TRBJ1-2; 7 bases are a match to TRBD1. Germline V gene lookup returns CDR1 SQVTM and CDR2 ANQGSEA. The CDR3 length is 12 residues. J was trimmed by 2 bases and V by 7 bases; bases with no gene match: 4. The chain's CDR3 is CSGGTVNYGYTF. The CDR3 DNA is TGCAGCGGAGGGACAGTCAACTATGGCTACACCTTC.

The gene calls are TRBV5-6 and TRBJ1-2; D is possibly TRBD1 (5 bases). Germline V gene data show CDR1 as SGHDT and CDR2 as YYEEEE. The V and J ends lost 6 bases and 5 bases respectively, with 20 bases between them. The CDR3 sequence is 15 residues long. CDR3 region: CASTISLEGKYGYTF. The DNA for the CDR3 is TGTGCCAGCACCATCTCCCTGGAGGGGAAGTATGGCTACACCTTC.

This clone was seen a handful of times. Germline and junction disagree at one end, which may indicate a read error. V is TRBV29-1 and J is TRBJ1-1, with D perhaps TRBD1 (6 bases). The length of the CDR3 is 9 residues. Germline V gene data show CDR1 as SQVTM and CDR2 as ANQGSEA. The CDR3 reads CSVGRDTGF. The CDR3 DNA is TGCAGCGTAGGACGGGACACGGGCTTT.

The rearrangement links TRBV5-1 to TRBJ2-3; D gene unclear. The CDR3 extends over 13 amino acids. Germline CDR1 is SGHRS and CDR2 is YFSETQ. V lost 1 base, J lost 5 bases, and 8 bases lay in between. The CDR3 DNA reads as TGCGCCAGCAGCTTGCAGCAAGTAGATACGCAGTATTTT. The encoded protein is CASSLQQVDTQYF. The full variable domain, rest sourced from reference TRBV5-1 and TRBJ2-3, is KAGVTQTPRYLIKTRGQQVTLSCSPISGHRSVSWYQQTPGQGLQFLFEYFSETQRNKGNFPGRFSGRQFSNSRSEMNVSTLELGDSALYLCASSLQQVDTQYFGPGTRLTVL.

The V and J genes are TRBV6-4 and TRBJ2-6; TRBD2 matches 11 bases. Germline V gene data show CDR1 as MRHNA and CDR2 as SNTAGT. The CDR3 totals 17 residues. The ends lost 3 bases at V and 0 bases at J; junction bases unmatched: 1. DNA of the CDR3: TGTGCCAGCAGTGAGGGGACTAGCGGCTCTGGGGCCAACGTCCTGACTTTC. This encodes CASSEGTSGSGANVLTF.

J is TRBJ2-5 and V is TRBV16, with D possibly matching TRBD1 (6 bases). Per germline, CDR1 KGHSY and CDR2 FQNENV. V gave up 1 base and J gave up 4 bases, with 13 bases separating them. The CDR3 is 15 residues long. In DNA form, the CDR3 reads TGTGCCAGCAGCCAATATCACAGGGCGGCAGAGACCCAGTACTTC. Protein product: CASSQYHRAAETQYF. The variable domain in full, completed from reference TRBV16 and TRBJ2-5, reads GEEVAQTPKHLVRGEGQKAKLYCAPIKGHSYVFWYQQVLKNEFKFLISFQNENVFDETGMPKERFSAKCLPNSPCSLEIQATKLEDSAVYFCASSQYHRAAETQYFGPGTRLLVL.

The CDR3 coding sequence is TGTGCCAGCAGCTTTTCAGGGGTGGTTGCTTTCTACGAGCAGTACTTC. Its protein product is CASSFSGVVAFYEQYF. The chain carries TRBV11-2 and TRBJ2-7, with D perhaps matching TRBD1 (6 bases). V was trimmed by 3 bases and J by 3 bases, leaving 18 bases between them. This CDR3 contains 16 residues. Looked up from germline, CDR1 is SGHAT and CDR2 is FQNNGV.

The rearrangement uses TRBV5-1 and TRBJ1-1; 7 bases align to TRBD1. The CDR3 has 14 residues. Germline V CDR1 and CDR2: SGHRS, YFSETQ. The ends lost 3 bases at V and 3 bases at J; junction bases unmatched: 5. The CDR3 sequence: CASSWGGTDTEAFF. The CDR3 DNA is TGCGCCAGCAGCTGGGGCGGGACAGACACTGAAGCTTTCTTT.